This T cell receptor (beta chain) comes out of a study of blood T cell repertoires in COVID-19. Study details: Some COVID-19 samples were acute and others convalescent; all came from the United States, Italy and Spain. T cells, B-cell-depleted T cells, or PBMCs supplied cDNA or gDNA.

Only in-frame clones appear in the TCRdb table, and some are missing; sequencing was by immunoSEQ multiplex PCR. The repertoire has fewer than 110,000 clones, around 90% of them found once; the top ten carry 3% to 3.5%. CDR3 size: 15 residues. Trimming removed 5 bases from V and 6 bases from J; junction bases left unmatched: 8. Germline V gene data show CDR1 as MNHEY and CDR2 as SVGAGI. Material for sequencing was peripheral blood. The TCR comes from a human donor in a cohort sampled during active COVID-19. The gene calls are TRBV6-5 and TRBJ2-1, with 9 positions matching TRBD2. CDR3 in amino acids: CASSLSGRGPNEQFF. CDR3 DNA: TGTGCCAGCAGTCTTAGCGGGAGAGGGCCCAATGAGCAGTTCTTC.